One T cell receptor beta chain is described in this entry. Time point given: baseline pretreatment blood. Sample treatment: 15 Gy SBRT to primary tumor, nephrectomy 4 weeks later. The patient's renal cell carcinoma had clear cell pathology. These data are taken from a study of radiation and T cells in renal cell carcinoma. Study in general: Nephrectomy followed 15 Gy stereotactic body radiation by 4 weeks.

V was trimmed by 4 bases and J by 8 bases, leaving 6 bases between them. This CDR3 contains 11 residues. Germline V CDR1 and CDR2: MDHEN, SYDVKM. Some clones are missing from TCRdb's copy, which holds only in-frame ones; the method was immunoSEQ multiplex PCR. This sample has 94,000 or so clones; approximately 80% occur once, and the top ten carry roughly 7%. The sequence came from a man aged 55 to 70 with renal cell carcinoma. This chain links TRBV28 with TRBJ2-1; no clear D gene. The sample consisted of blood, taken from a patient whose treatment included radiotherapy and nephrectomy. The CDR3 loop reads CASSSFYEQFF. The DNA for the CDR3 is TGTGCCAGCAGTTCATTCTATGAGCAGTTCTTC.